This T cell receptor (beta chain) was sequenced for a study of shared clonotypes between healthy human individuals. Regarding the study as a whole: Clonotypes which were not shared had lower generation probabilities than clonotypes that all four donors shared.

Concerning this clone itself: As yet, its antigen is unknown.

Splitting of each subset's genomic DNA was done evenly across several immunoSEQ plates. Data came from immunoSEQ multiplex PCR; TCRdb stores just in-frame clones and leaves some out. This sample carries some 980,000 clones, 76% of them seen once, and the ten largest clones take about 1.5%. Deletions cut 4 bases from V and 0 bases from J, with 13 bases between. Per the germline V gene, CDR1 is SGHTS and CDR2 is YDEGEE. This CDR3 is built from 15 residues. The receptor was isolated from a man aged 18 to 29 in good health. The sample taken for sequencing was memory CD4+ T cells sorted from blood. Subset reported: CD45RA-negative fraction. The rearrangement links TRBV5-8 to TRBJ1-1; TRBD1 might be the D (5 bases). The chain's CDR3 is CASSKGLRMNTEAFF. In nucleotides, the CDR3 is TGTGCCAGCAGCAAGGGACTCCGTATGAACACTGAAGCTTTCTTT.